This paragraph covers one TCR beta chain sequence. The record originates from a study of blood T cell repertoires in COVID-19. The method was immunoSEQ multiplex PCR; TCRdb's version includes in-frame clones alone and lacks a portion of them. The sample records over 130,000 clones, roughly 80% being singletons. The sequencing input was peripheral blood. This clonotype was sampled from a man aged 50 or older with acute or convalescent COVID-19.

Here the CDR3 reads CASSLYGRSYEQYF. CDR3 sequence (DNA): TGTGCCAGCAGCTTATATGGGCGCTCCTACGAGCAGTACTTC. The V gene is TRBV11-1, the J gene TRBJ2-7; D is unclear. V dropped 2 bases and J dropped 0 bases, with 8 bases sitting between them. The CDR3 is 14 residues long. CDR1 SGHAT and CDR2 FQDESV come from the germline V gene (reference sequence).